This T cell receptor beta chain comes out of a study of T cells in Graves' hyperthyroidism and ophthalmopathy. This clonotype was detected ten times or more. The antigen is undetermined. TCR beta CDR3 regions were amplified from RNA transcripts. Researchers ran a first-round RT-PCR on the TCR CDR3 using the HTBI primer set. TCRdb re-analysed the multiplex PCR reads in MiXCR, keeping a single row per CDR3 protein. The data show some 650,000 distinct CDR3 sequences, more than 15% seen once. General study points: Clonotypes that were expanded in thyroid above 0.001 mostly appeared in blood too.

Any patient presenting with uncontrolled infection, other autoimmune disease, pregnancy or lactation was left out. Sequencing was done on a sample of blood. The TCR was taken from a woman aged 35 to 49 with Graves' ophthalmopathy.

DNA for the CDR3: TGTGCCAGCAGTGAATACTGGGGGGACACTGAAGCTTTCTTT. This gives the protein CASSEYWGDTEAFF. V is TRBV2 and J is TRBJ1-1, with TRBD1 as a possible D gene (5 bases). The V and J ends lost 2 bases and 3 bases respectively, with 10 bases between them. The CDR3 contains 14 residues. Germline CDR1 reads SNHLY; CDR2 reads FYNNEI.